The 4 T cell receptor beta chains given below trace back to one sample, sequenced in a study of T cells expressing NK-cell markers (dated by TCRdb to between 2020 and 2021). To prepare the library, 5' RACE was applied. The instrument given in TCRdb is Illumina HiSeq 2000. Reads reprocessed by TCRdb are summarized as one entry per CDR3 protein sequence, and DNA is absent. The data table for this sample lists roughly 350,000 distinct CDR3 sequences. In total, the top ten clones hold around 5.3% of the sample. The sequenced material came from blood T cells: a sorted CD56 or NKG2C T cell subset, CD4+ or CD8+ T cells, or bulk PBMC T cells (not recorded which). All receptors come from a man aged 18-75 years in good health.

This chain uses TRBV6-1 with TRBJ2-6; with no DNA, the TCRdb D assignment of TRBD1 cannot be verified. Germline assignment: CDR1 MNHNS and CDR2 SASEGT. The CDR3 is 17 amino acids. CDR3 sequence: CASSVGTPGSGANVLTF.

The V and J genes are TRBV20-1 and TRBJ2-7; with no DNA, the TCRdb D assignment of TRBD1 cannot be verified. CDR3 length: 15 amino acids. CDR1 is DFQATT and CDR2 is SNEGSKA in the germline V gene (reference sequence). The chain's CDR3 is CSASRQDSKLYEQYF.

The chain links TRBV7-9 to TRBJ2-1; without DNA, the TCRdb call of TRBD1 cannot be checked. Germline CDR1 and CDR2: SEHNR and FQNEAQ (reference sequence). The CDR3 is made up of 16 amino acids. CDR3 sequence reads: CASSITAGTTNNEQFF.

The chain links TRBV6-5 to TRBJ2-7; TCRdb calls TRBD1, which cannot be checked without DNA. The CDR3 totals 17 residues. Germline CDR1 and CDR2: MNHEY and SVGAGI. The CDR3 sequence: CASRATGTGWDSYEQYF.